Below, 26 T cell receptor beta chains from the same sample are listed, as sequenced in a study of CD8 T cells in Susac syndrome. It was with random hexamers that about 0.45 to 1 ug RNA was reverse transcribed. A single record per CDR3 protein comes from TCRdb applying MiXCR to the immunoSEQ multiplex PCR reads. The sample yields approximately 280,000 distinct CDR3 sequences, 80% to 90% seen once. Sequences were obtained from CD8+ T cells from PBMCs. These receptors originate from a human donor with multiple sclerosis.

V gene TRBV14 combines with J gene TRBJ2-7; the match to TRBD2 covers 8 bases. The CDR3 is made up of 15 amino acids. Germline values: CDR1 SGHDN, CDR2 FVKESK. V was clipped by 3 bases and J by 0 bases; unmatched bases: 4. The CDR3 protein is CASSHGGRSSYEQYF. The CDR3 DNA is TGTGCCAGCAGCCATGGCGGGAGGAGCTCCTACGAGCAGTACTTC.

The V gene is TRBV7-9, the J gene TRBJ2-1, with a weak D call TRBD2 (6 bases). Per germline, CDR1 SEHNR and CDR2 FQNEAQ (reference sequence). V dropped 8 bases and J dropped 8 bases, with 25 bases sitting between them. This CDR3 region has 16 residues. The chain's CDR3 is CASLLTWGVEGDEQFF. CDR3 DNA sequence: TGTGCCAGCCTTTTAACCTGGGGGGTCGAGGGTGATGAGCAGTTCTTC.

This rearrangement joins TRBV6-5 to TRBJ2-6; D perhaps matches TRBD2 (6 bases). CDR1 is MNHEY and CDR2 is SVGAGI in the germline V gene. V was cut by 0 bases and J by 1 base, with 10 bases left in between. The CDR3 extends over 17 amino acids. The CDR3 here is CASSYSYRGSGANVLTF. CDR3 DNA sequence: TGTGCCAGCAGTTACTCGTATCGGGGGTCTGGGGCCAACGTCCTGACTTTC.

V usage is TRBV28 and J usage is TRBJ2-7; no clear D gene. The CDR3 contains 12 residues. V was clipped by 10 bases and J by 0 bases, with 10 bases between them. CDR1 MDHEN and CDR2 SYDVKM come from the germline V gene. The DNA of the CDR3 is TGTGCCATGGGCCCCTGCTCCTACGAGCAGTACTTC. Translated, it gives CAMGPCSYEQYF. Full variable domain (outside the CDR3, taken from reference TRBV28 and TRBJ2-7): DVKVTQSSRYLVKRTGEKVFLECVQDMDHENMFWYRQDPGLGLRLIYFSYDVKMKEKGDIPEGYSVSREKKERFSLILESASTNQTSMYLCAMGPCSYEQYFGPGTRLTVT.

V is TRBV2 and J is TRBJ1-1, with TRBD1 as a possible D gene (5 bases). Looked up from germline, CDR1 is SNHLY and CDR2 is FYNNEI. This CDR3 spans 15 amino acids. The germline V and J ends were trimmed by 8 bases and 0 bases, with 16 bases remaining between them. CDR3 DNA: TGTGCCAGCTCCCACCCAGGGAGGATGAACACTGAAGCTTTCTTT. Amino acids: CASSHPGRMNTEAFF.

The chain is built from TRBV5-6 and TRBJ2-2; a possible D gene is TRBD2 (6 bases). This CDR3 has 17 amino acids. Trimming removed 4 bases at V and 4 bases at J, with 20 bases between. Per germline, CDR1 SGHDT and CDR2 YYEEEE. The chain's CDR3 is CASSPEVASESTGELFF. The CDR3 DNA sequence: TGTGCCAGCAGCCCGGAGGTCGCTAGCGAGAGCACCGGGGAGCTGTTTTTT.

The rearrangement joins TRBV4-1 to TRBJ2-5, with a weak D call TRBD2 (5 bases). The CDR3 totals 13 residues. The V end was cut by 1 base, the J end by 5 bases, with 8 bases between. Germline CDR1 reads MGHRA; CDR2 reads YSYEKL. The CDR3 spells CASSQVGDETQYF. In DNA, the CDR3 is TGCGCCAGCAGCCAAGTGGGAGACGAGACCCAGTACTTC.

The chain joins TRBV21-1 to TRBJ2-7; TRBD2, the table's D call, lacks a check against the DNA. TRBV21-1 is flagged as a pseudogene. The CDR3 runs to 16 residues. The CDR3 loop is CASSKRRQRYSYEQYF. The CDR3 coding sequence is TGTGCCAGCAGCAAAAGGCGGCAGCGCTACTCCTACGAGCAGTACTTC.

The genes are TRBV7-2 and TRBJ2-7; 9 positions match TRBD2. This CDR3 is built from 15 residues. V was pared by 3 bases and J by 6 bases, with 9 bases of the junction left unmatched. Looked up from germline, CDR1 is SGHTA and CDR2 is FQGNSA. The CDR3 DNA is TGTGCCAGCAGCTTCATGGTAGCGGGAGATCCCGAGCAGTACTTC. It is translated as CASSFMVAGDPEQYF.

The chain employs TRBV28 and TRBJ1-1; the D gene is possibly TRBD1 (6 bases). The CDR3 has 15 amino acids. Germline-derived CDR1 and CDR2 are MDHEN and SYDVKM. Trimming left V 3 bases short and J 1 base short, with 12 bases between. CDR3: CASSFRGLRNTEAFF. The CDR3 nucleotides are TGTGCCAGCAGTTTCAGGGGCCTGAGGAACACTGAAGCTTTCTTT. Full variable domain (missing parts from reference TRBV28 and TRBJ1-1): DVKVTQSSRYLVKRTGEKVFLECVQDMDHENMFWYRQDPGLGLRLIYFSYDVKMKEKGDIPEGYSVSREKKERFSLILESASTNQTSMYLCASSFRGLRNTEAFFGQGTRLTVV.

The chain employs TRBV20-1 and TRBJ2-3; the D is unclear. Germline V gene lookup returns CDR1 DFQATT and CDR2 SNEGSKA (reference sequence). The V end lost 5 bases, the J end lost 3 bases, and 9 bases lay between the germline ends. This CDR3 has 12 residues. As DNA, the CDR3 is TGCAGTGCTTTGCTGGGGACAGATACGCAGTATTTT. Its protein is CSALLGTDTQYF.

This chain joins TRBV4-1 and TRBJ1-1; maybe TRBD1 (6 bases). This CDR3 region has 14 residues. The V end lost 4 bases, the J end lost 5 bases, and 14 bases lay between the germline ends. Germline CDR1 is MGHRA and CDR2 is YSYEKL. CDR3 loop: CASSPPGASTEAFF. The CDR3 DNA follows: TGCGCCAGCAGCCCTCCGGGGGCGTCGACTGAAGCTTTCTTT.

CDR3 protein: CASSFSGDGKAQYF. Here the CDR3 DNA reads TGTGCCAGCAGCTTTTCAGGGGATGGTAAGGCGCAGTATTTT. The rearrangement joins TRBV7-9 to TRBJ2-3; possibly TRBD1 for D (6 bases). This CDR3 is built from 14 residues. Trimming removed 3 bases from V and 10 bases from J, with 17 bases in between. Germline-derived CDR1 and CDR2 are SEHNR and FQNEAQ (reference sequence).

This clonotype was found a few times. The J gene is TRBJ2-7, the V gene TRBV27, with no clear D. The CDR3 is 14 residues long. V was trimmed by 3 bases and J by 2 bases, leaving 11 bases between them. The germline V gene has CDR1 MNHEY and CDR2 SMNVEV (reference sequence). CDR3 loop: CASSLSRTTYEQYF. The CDR3 DNA reads as TGTGCCAGCAGTTTGTCCCGGACCACCTACGAGCAGTACTTC.

V usage is TRBV29-1 and J usage is TRBJ1-2; TRBD1 is a possible D gene (6 bases). V shed 6 bases and J shed 8 bases, with 19 bases lying between them. Germline V gene lookup returns CDR1 SQVTM and CDR2 ANQGSEA. CDR3 length equals 13 residues. CDR3 amino acids: CSVDLQGPWGYTF. For the CDR3, the DNA is TGCAGCGTAGACCTTCAGGGGCCGTGGGGCTACACCTTC.

The chain couples TRBV27 to TRBJ2-1; D gene uncertain. Germline V gene lookup returns CDR1 MNHEY and CDR2 SMNVEV (reference sequence). With 6 bases removed from V and 4 bases from J, the gap between germline ends came to 13 bases. The CDR3 extends over 14 amino acids. The CDR3 here is CASSPLNSYNEQFF. The CDR3 nucleotides read TGTGCCAGCAGCCCATTGAATTCGTACAATGAGCAGTTCTTC.

This clonotype appeared a single time. The J gene is TRBJ2-7, the V gene TRBV29-1; D uncertain. The CDR3 runs to 16 residues. V was clipped by 1 base and J by 0 bases, with 16 bases between them. Germline values: CDR1 SQVTM, CDR2 ANQGSEA. CDR3 DNA: TGCAGCGTTGAAGGACAACTCCAGTCGGGCTCCTACGAGCAGTACTTC. Protein: CSVEGQLQSGSYEQYF.

The chain carries TRBV7-9 and TRBJ2-7; the match to TRBD1 covers 7 bases. This CDR3 spans 14 amino acids. The trim removed 4 bases at V and 2 bases at J, leaving 5 bases unmatched. Germline loops: CDR1 SEHNR, CDR2 FQNEAQ (reference sequence). CDR3 residues: CASSWGQITYEQYF. CDR3 nucleotide sequence: TGTGCCAGCAGCTGGGGACAGATTACCTACGAGCAGTACTTC.

V and J are TRBV11-3 and TRBJ2-3, with 13 bases identical to TRBD2. The CDR3 length is 18 residues. Germline V gene data show CDR1 as SGHNT and CDR2 as YENEEA. V lost 4 bases and J lost 6; bases outside the gene matches: 13. The CDR3 nucleotides are TGTGCCAGCAGCTCCTCAAACCCGGGACTAGCGGGACTGGATACGCAGTATTTT. This sequence encodes CASSSSNPGLAGLDTQYF.

The J gene is TRBJ2-1, the V gene TRBV10-2; D unclear. With 3 bases removed from V and 7 bases from J, the gap between germline ends came to 7 bases. This CDR3 region has 12 residues. Looked up from germline, CDR1 is WSHSY and CDR2 is SAAADI. CDR3 nucleotides: TGCGCCAGCAGTGATTCCGGGAATGAGCAGTTCTTC. It codes for CASSDSGNEQFF.

This chain connects TRBV7-9 to TRBJ2-1; 7 nucleotides line up with TRBD2. Looked up from germline, CDR1 is SEHNR and CDR2 is FQNEAQ (reference sequence). This CDR3 has 12 residues. V trimming: 4 bases; J trimming: 8 bases; junction bases outside the gene matches: 2. CDR3 sequence (DNA): TGTGCCAGCAGCTCCGGACTAGATGAGCAGTTCTTC. This encodes CASSSGLDEQFF.

The rearrangement uses TRBV13 and TRBJ2-1; D gene unclear. Trimming took 3 bases from V and 1 from J, leaving 10 bases between them. In germline, CDR1 is PRHDT, CDR2 FYEKMQ (reference sequence). The CDR3 has 15 amino acids. CDR3 residues: CASSFLADSYNEQFF. DNA for the CDR3: TGTGCCAGCAGCTTCCTGGCGGATTCCTACAATGAGCAGTTCTTC.

V and J are TRBV2 and TRBJ2-1; D not certain. Germline CDR1 is SNHLY and CDR2 is FYNNEI. The CDR3 has 13 amino acids. V lost 3 bases and J lost 6, with 9 bases in between. CDR3 sequence reads: CASSDVGSNEQFF. The CDR3 nucleotides read TGTGCCAGCAGTGACGTGGGGTCCAATGAGCAGTTCTTC.

The chain employs TRBV7-9 and TRBJ2-2, with 7 bases identical to TRBD2. V lost 0 bases, J lost 2 bases, and 9 bases stayed unmatched. This CDR3 has 18 residues. Germline CDR1 is SEHNR and CDR2 is FQNEAQ (reference sequence). This CDR3 is CASSLAHIQRDNTGELFF. The CDR3, as DNA: TGTGCCAGCAGCTTAGCCCATATCCAGCGGGATAACACCGGGGAGCTGTTTTTT.

This clonotype has only a few counts. The J gene is TRBJ1-1, the V gene TRBV29-1; D may be TRBD1 (5 bases). V was cut by 3 bases and J by 5 bases, with 10 bases left in between. The CDR3 contains 12 residues. The germline V gene has CDR1 SQVTM and CDR2 ANQGSEA. The DNA for the CDR3 is TGCAGCGTTGAGGCGGGGACGACTGAAGCTTTCTTT. Amino acids: CSVEAGTTEAFF.

The chain carries TRBV29-1 and TRBJ2-1; 8 bases align to TRBD2. The CDR3 extends over 14 amino acids. V shed 7 bases and J 5 bases; nucleotides not matched to a gene: 10. Germline assignment: CDR1 SQVTM and CDR2 ANQGSEA. Written as DNA, the CDR3 is TGCAGCGACGGTACCGGGGGGGGTGACAATGAGCAGTTCTTC. It yields the protein CSDGTGGGDNEQFF.